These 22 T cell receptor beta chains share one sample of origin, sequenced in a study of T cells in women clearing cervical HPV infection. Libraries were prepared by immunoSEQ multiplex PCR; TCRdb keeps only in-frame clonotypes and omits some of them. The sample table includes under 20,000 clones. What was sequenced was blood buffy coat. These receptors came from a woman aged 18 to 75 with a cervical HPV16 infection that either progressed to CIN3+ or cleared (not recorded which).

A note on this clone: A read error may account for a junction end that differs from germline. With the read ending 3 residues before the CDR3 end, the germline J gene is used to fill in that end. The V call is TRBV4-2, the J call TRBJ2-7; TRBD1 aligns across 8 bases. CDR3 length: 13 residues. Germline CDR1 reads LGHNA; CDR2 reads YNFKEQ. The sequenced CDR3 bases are TGCGCCAGCAGCCAAGACAGGGGCCACGAG. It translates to CASSQDRGHE. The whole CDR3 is CASSQDRGHEQYF.

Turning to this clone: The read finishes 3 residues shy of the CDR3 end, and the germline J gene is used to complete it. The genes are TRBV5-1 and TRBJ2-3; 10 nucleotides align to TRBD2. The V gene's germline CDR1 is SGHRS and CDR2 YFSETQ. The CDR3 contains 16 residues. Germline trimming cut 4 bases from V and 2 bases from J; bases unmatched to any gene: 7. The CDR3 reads CASSLTLAGATDTQYF. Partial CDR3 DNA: TGCGCCAGCAGCCTTACCCTAGCGGGGGCCACAGATACG.

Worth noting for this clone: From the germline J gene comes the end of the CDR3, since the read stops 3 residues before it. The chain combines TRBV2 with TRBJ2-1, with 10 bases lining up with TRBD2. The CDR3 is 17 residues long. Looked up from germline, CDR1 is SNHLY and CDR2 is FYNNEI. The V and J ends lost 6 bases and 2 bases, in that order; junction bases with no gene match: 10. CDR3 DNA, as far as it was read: TGTGCCAGCAGAACAAGCGGGGGGGCCTCGACCTACAATGAG. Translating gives CASRTSGGASTYNE. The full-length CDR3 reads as CASRTSGGASTYNEQFF.

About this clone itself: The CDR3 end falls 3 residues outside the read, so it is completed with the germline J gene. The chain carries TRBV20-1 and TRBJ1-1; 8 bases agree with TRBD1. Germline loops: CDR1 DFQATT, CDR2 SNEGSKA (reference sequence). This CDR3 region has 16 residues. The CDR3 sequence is CSARDRFRQGANWAFF. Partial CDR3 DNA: TGCAGTGCTAGAGATCGATTTCGGCAGGGGGCAAATTGG.

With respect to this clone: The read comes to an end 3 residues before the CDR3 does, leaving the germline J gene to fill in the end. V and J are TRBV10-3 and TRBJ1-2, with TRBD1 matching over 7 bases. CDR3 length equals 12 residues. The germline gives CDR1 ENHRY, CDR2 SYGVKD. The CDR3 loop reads CATQITGEGYTF. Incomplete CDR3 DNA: TGTGCCACGCAGATTACAGGGGAGGGC.

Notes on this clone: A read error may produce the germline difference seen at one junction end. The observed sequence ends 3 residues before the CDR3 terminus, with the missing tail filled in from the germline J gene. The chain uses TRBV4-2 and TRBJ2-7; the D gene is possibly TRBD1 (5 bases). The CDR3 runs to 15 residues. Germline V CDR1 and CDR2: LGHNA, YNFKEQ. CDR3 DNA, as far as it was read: TGCGCCAGCAGCCATAATTGGGCAGGGACCTACGAG. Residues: CASSHNWAGTYE. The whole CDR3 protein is CASSHNWAGTYEQYF.

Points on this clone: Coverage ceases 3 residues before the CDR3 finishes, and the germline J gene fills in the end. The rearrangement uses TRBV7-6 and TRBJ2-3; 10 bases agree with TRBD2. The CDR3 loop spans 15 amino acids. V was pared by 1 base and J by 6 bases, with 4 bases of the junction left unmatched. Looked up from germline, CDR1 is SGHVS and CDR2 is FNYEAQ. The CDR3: CASSLGAGGLDTQYF. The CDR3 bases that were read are TGTGCCAGCAGCTTAGGAGCGGGGGGGCTTGATACG.

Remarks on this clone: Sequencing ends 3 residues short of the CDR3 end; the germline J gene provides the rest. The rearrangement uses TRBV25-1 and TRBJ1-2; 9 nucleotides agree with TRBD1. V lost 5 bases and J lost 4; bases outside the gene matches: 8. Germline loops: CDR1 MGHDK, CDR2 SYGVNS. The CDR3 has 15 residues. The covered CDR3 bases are TGTGCCAGCAGTTATGGGGACAGGGAAGGCTATGGC. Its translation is CASSYGDREGYG. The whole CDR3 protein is CASSYGDREGYGYTF.

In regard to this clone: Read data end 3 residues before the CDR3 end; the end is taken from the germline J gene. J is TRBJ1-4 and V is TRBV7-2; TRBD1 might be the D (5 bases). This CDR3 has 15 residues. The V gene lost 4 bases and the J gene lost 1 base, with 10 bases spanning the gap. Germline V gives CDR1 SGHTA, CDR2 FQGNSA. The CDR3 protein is CASSSQGVTNEKLFF. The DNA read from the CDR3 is TGTGCCAGCAGCTCCCAGGGAGTAACTAATGAAAAA.

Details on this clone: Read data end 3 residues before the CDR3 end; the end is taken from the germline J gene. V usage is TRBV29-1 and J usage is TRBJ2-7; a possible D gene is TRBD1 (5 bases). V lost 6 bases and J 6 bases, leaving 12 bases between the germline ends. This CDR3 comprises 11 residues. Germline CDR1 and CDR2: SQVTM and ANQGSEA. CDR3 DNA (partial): TGCAGCGTAAAACAGGCTCGCGAG. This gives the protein CSVKQARE. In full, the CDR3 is CSVKQAREQYF.

The CDR3 region is CASKDITTDTQYF. CDR3 DNA, as far as it was read: TGTGCCAGCAAGGACATTACCACAGATACG. The V and J genes are TRBV12-3 or TRBV12-4 and TRBJ2-3; maybe TRBD1 (5 bases). Read sequence stops 3 residues before the CDR3 end, and the germline J gene provides the missing end. Trimming shortened V by 7 bases and J by 2 bases, and 10 bases separated the two germline ends. This CDR3 region has 13 residues.

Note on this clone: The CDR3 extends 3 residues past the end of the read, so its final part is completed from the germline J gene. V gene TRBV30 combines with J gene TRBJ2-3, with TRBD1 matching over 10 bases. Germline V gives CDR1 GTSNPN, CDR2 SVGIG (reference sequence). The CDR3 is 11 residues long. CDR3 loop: CAWTTGGTQYF. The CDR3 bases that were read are TGTGCCTGGACGACAGGGGGCACG.

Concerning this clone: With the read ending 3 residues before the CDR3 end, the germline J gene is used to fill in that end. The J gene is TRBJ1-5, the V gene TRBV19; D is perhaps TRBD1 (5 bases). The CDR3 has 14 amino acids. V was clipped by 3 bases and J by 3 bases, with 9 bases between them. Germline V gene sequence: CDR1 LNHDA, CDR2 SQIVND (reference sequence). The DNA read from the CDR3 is TGTGCCAGTAGTATGGAGGGGCACAATCAGCCC. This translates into CASSMEGHNQP. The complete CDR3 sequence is CASSMEGHNQPQHF.

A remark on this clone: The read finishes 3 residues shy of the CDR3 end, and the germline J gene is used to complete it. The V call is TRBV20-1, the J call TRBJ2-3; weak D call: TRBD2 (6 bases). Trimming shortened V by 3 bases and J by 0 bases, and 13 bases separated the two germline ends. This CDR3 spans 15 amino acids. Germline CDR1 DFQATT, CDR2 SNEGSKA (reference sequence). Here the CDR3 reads CSASSGTSSTDTQYF. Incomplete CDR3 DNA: TGCAGTGCTAGTTCCGGGACTTCTAGCACAGATACG.

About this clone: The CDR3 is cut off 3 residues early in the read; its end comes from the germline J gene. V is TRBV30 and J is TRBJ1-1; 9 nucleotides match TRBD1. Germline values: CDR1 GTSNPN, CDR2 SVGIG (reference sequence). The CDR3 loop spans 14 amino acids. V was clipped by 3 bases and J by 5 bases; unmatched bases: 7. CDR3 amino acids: CAWRRDRAGTEAFF. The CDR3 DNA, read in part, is TGTGCCTGGAGGCGGGACAGGGCGGGGACTGAA. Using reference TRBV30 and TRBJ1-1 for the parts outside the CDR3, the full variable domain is SQTIHQWPATLVQPVGSPLSLECTVEGTSNPNLYWYRQAAGRGLQLLFYSVGIGQISSEVPQNLSASRPQDRQFILSSKKLLLSDSGFYLCAWRRDRAGTEAFFGQGTRLTVV.

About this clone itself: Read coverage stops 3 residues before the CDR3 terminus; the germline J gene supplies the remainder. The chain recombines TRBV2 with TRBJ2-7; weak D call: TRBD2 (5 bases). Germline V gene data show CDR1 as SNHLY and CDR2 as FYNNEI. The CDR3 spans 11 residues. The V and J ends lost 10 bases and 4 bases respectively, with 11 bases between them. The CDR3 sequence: CATHGDYEQYF. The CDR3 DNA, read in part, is TGTGCCACCCACGGGGATTACGAG.

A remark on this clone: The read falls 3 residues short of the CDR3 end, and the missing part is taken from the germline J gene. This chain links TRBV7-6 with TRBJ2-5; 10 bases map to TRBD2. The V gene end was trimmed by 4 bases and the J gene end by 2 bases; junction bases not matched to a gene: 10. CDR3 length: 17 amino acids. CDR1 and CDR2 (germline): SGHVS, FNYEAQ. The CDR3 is CASSSFGLAGVQETQYF. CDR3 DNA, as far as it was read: TGTGCCAGCAGCTCTTTCGGGCTAGCGGGGGTTCAAGAGACC.

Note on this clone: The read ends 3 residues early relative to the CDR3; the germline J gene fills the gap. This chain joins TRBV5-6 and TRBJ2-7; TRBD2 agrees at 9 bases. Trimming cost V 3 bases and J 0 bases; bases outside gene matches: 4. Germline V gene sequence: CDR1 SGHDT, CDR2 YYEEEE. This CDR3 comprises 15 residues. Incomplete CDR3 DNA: TGTGCCAGCAGCTCAATGACTAGCGGCTCCTACGAG. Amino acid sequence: CASSSMTSGSYE. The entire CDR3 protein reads CASSSMTSGSYEQYF.

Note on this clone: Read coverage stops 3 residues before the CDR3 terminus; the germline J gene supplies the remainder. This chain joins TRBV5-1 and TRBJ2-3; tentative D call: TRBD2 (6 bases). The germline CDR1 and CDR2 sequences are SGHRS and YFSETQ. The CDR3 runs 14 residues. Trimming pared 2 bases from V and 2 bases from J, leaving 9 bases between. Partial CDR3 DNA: TGCGCCAGCAGCTTAAGCGGGCTCACAGATACG. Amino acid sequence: CASSLSGLTDT. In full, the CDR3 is CASSLSGLTDTQYF.

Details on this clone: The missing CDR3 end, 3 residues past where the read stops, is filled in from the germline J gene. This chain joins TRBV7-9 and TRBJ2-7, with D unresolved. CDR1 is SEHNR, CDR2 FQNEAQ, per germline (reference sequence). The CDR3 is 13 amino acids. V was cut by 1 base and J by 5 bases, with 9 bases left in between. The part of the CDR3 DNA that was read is TGTGCCAGCAGCTTAGTGGCAGGAAACGAG. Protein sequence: CASSLVAGNE. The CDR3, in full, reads CASSLVAGNEQYF.

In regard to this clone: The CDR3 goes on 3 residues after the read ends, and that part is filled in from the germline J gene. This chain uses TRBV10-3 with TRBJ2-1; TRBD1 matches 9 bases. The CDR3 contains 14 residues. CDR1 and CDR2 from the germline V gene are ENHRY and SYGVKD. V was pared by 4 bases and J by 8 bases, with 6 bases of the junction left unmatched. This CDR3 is CAISASGQGDEQFF. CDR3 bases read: TGTGCCATCAGTGCCTCGGGACAGGGTGATGAG.

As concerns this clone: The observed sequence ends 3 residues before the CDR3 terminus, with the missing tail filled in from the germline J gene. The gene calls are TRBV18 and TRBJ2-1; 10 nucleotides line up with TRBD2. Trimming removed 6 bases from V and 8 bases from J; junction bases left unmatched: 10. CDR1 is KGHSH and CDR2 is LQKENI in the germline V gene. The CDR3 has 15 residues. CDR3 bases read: TGTGCCAGCTCCCCGACTAGCGGGTTTCGGCATGAG. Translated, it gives CASSPTSGFRHE. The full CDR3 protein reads CASSPTSGFRHEQFF. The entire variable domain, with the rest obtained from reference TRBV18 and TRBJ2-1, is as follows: NAGVMQNPRHLVRRRGQEARLRCSPMKGHSHVYWYRQLPEEGLKFMVYLQKENIIDESGMPKERFSAEFPKEGPSILRIQQVVRGDSAAYFCASSPTSGFRHEQFFGPGTRLTVL.